The 28 T cell receptor beta chains below all came from one sample that was sequenced in a study of chemoradiotherapy in HPV16-positive cancers. Some clones are missing from TCRdb's copy, which holds only in-frame ones; the method was immunoSEQ multiplex PCR. The data show 600 or so clones, 70% to 80% seen once. The material was tumor tissue, obtained from a patient who underwent chemoradiotherapy. The receptors here all came from a human donor with HPV-associated anogenital cancer.

As for this clone: Other DNA sequences in this sample translate to the same CDR3. This sequence joins TRBV12-2 and TRBJ2-2; TRBD2 was called by the table and not checked on the DNA. TRBV12-2 counts as a pseudogene. This CDR3 contains 19 residues. Here the CDR3 DNA reads TGTGCAAGCCGCTTGCCCCCGCCAGATGTAGCGGGAGTATCCGGGGAGCTGTTTTTT. The encoded protein is CASRLPPPDVAGVSGELFF.

In its sample, this clone ranks as large. The chain employs TRBV15 and TRBJ2-2; D call uncertain. V lost 0 bases, J lost 6 bases, and 11 bases lay in between. This CDR3 comprises 15 residues. Germline CDR1 reads LNHNV; CDR2 reads YYDKDF (reference sequence). The CDR3 nucleotides read TGTGCCACCAGCAGAGACCACGAAGGACCCGGGGAGCTGTTTTTT. It encodes CATSRDHEGPGELFF. The whole variable domain, filled in from reference TRBV15 and TRBJ2-2, reads DAMVIQNPRYQVTQFGKPVTLSCSQTLNHNVMYWYQQKSSQAPKLLFHYYDKDFNNEADTPDNFQSRRPNTSFCFLDIRSPGLGDTAMYLCATSRDHEGPGELFFGEGSRLTVL.

V usage is TRBV11-3 and J usage is TRBJ2-3, with D uncertain. Germline V gives CDR1 SGHNT, CDR2 YENEEA. The CDR3 loop spans 16 amino acids. V was clipped by 4 bases and J by 2 bases, with 16 bases between them. The CDR3 region is CASSSAARPPTDTQYF. CDR3 bases: TGTGCCAGCAGCTCCGCGGCCCGACCCCCCACAGATACGCAGTATTTT.

The J gene is TRBJ2-7, the V gene TRBV11-1; 8 bases line up with TRBD1. The CDR3 runs to 13 residues. Germline V gene lookup returns CDR1 SGHAT and CDR2 FQDESV (reference sequence). V was clipped by 6 bases and J by 5 bases; unmatched bases: 6. CDR3 loop: CASSFTGGHEQYF. In DNA, the CDR3 is TGTGCCAGCAGTTTTACAGGGGGACACGAGCAGTACTTC.

The genes are TRBV6-1 and TRBJ2-4; TRBD2 matches 7 bases. The CDR3 has 15 residues. After removal of 8 bases from V and 3 bases from J, the junction contained 10 bases not matched to a gene. Germline CDR1 reads MNHNS; CDR2 reads SASEGT. The CDR3 sequence: CASSELGGFKNIQYF. The CDR3 nucleotides read TGTGCCAGCTCCGAGCTGGGAGGGTTCAAAAACATTCAGTACTTC.

The chain combines TRBV2 with TRBJ2-5, with D possibly called TRBD1 or TRBD2 (5 bases each). This CDR3 is 12 amino acids long. The ends were cut back, 10 bases at V and 0 bases at J, with 9 bases in the middle. Germline V gives CDR1 SNHLY, CDR2 FYNNEI. The CDR3 sequence: CAILGDQETQYF. CDR3 DNA: TGTGCCATCCTGGGGGACCAAGAGACCCAGTACTTC.

The chain combines TRBV12-5 with TRBJ2-3; D may correspond to TRBD1 or TRBD2 (5 bases each). The CDR3 totals 11 residues. V gave up 4 bases and J gave up 11 bases, with 10 bases separating them. Germline CDR1 reads LGHNT; CDR2 reads FRNRAP. The CDR3: CASGSQRGQYF. CDR3 coding DNA: TGTGCTAGTGGTTCTCAGAGGGGGCAGTATTTT.

V usage is TRBV19 and J usage is TRBJ2-2; 12 bases fit TRBD2. Germline-derived CDR1 and CDR2 are LNHDA and SQIVND (reference sequence). The ends lost 4 bases at V and 4 bases at J; junction bases unmatched: 4. This CDR3 has 16 residues. CDR3 nucleotide sequence: TGTGCCAGTAGTACGCTAGCGGGGGGGCGCACCGGGGAGCTGTTTTTT. Translation: CASSTLAGGRTGELFF.

The chain is built from TRBV29-1 and TRBJ1-2; 9 nucleotides match TRBD1. CDR1 and CDR2 (germline): SQVTM, ANQGSEA. This CDR3 region has 17 residues. The V and J ends lost 6 bases and 2 bases, in that order; junction bases with no gene match: 16. The CDR3 spells CSVSSTGTGRSNYGYTF. CDR3 nucleotide sequence: TGCAGCGTATCATCGACCGGGACAGGGAGGTCGAACTATGGCTACACCTTC.

The genes are TRBV5-1 and TRBJ2-3; no reliable D call. Germline V gives CDR1 SGHRS, CDR2 YFSETQ. The V and J ends lost 3 bases and 2 bases respectively, with 13 bases between them. The CDR3 has 15 amino acids. The CDR3 bases are TGCGCCAGCAGCTCTAAACAGAGATCCACAGATACGCAGTATTTT. This translates into CASSSKQRSTDTQYF.

In this sample, this clone is hyperexpanded. The gene calls are TRBV15 and TRBJ1-3; D is unclear. The germline CDR1 and CDR2 sequences are LNHNV and YYDKDF (reference sequence). Trimming pared 7 bases from V and 0 bases from J, leaving 7 bases between. The CDR3 consists of 13 residues. This CDR3 reads CATTPSSGNTIYF. The CDR3 bases are TGTGCCACCACCCCGAGCTCTGGAAACACCATATATTTT.

The chain has TRBV5-4 and TRBJ1-2, with D hard to call. V was cut by 0 bases and J by 4 bases, with 10 bases left in between. From germline, CDR1 is SGHNT and CDR2 YYREEE (reference sequence). The CDR3 covers 14 residues. Here the CDR3 DNA reads TGTGCCAGCAGCTTGGATGAGGGAAGCTATGGCTACACCTTC. This gives the protein CASSLDEGSYGYTF.

The chain links TRBV11-2 to TRBJ2-2; D is perhaps TRBD1 (6 bases). CDR3 length: 16 amino acids. CDR1 is SGHAT and CDR2 is FQNNGV in the germline V gene. The V end was cut by 4 bases, the J end by 7 bases, with 19 bases between. CDR3 protein: CASSSRWDIGDGELFF. CDR3 bases: TGTGCCAGCAGCTCCCGATGGGACATTGGTGACGGGGAGCTGTTTTTT.

The CDR3 DNA is TGTGCCAGTAGTACGCGGGTGGGGGACAGGGCTGGGGCCAACGTCCTGACTTTC. Its translation: CASSTRVGDRAGANVLTF. The rearrangement uses TRBV19 and TRBJ2-6, with 9 bases that match TRBD1. V was pared by 4 bases and J by 2 bases, with 9 bases of the junction left unmatched. The CDR3 contains 18 residues. Germline CDR1 and CDR2: LNHDA and SQIVND (reference sequence). The full variable domain, completed using reference TRBV19 and TRBJ2-6, is DGGITQSPKYLFRKEGQNVTLSCEQNLNHDAMYWYRQDPGQGLRLIYYSQIVNDFQKGDIAEGYSVSREKKESFPLTVTSAQKNPTAFYLCASSTRVGDRAGANVLTFGAGSRLTVL.

The V and J genes are TRBV28 and TRBJ2-5; D remains ambiguous. CDR3 length: 11 amino acids. V was pared by 7 bases and J by 7 bases, with 10 bases between. CDR1 and CDR2 (germline): MDHEN, SYDVKM. The CDR3 is CASTSTGTQYF. The CDR3 DNA reads TGTGCCAGCACCTCCACGGGGACCCAGTACTTC.

This chain links TRBV7-9 with TRBJ2-1, with TRBD2 matching 14 bases. The CDR3 spans 18 residues. Germline V lookup: CDR1 SEHNR, CDR2 FQNEAQ (reference sequence). The V segment lost 5 bases and the J segment 2 bases; nucleotides outside the gene matches: 8. CDR3 nucleotide sequence: TGTGCCAGCAGCGCGTCCGGGACTAGCGGGAGAACCTACAATGAGCAGTTCTTC. It codes for CASSASGTSGRTYNEQFF.

The V call is TRBV27, the J call TRBJ2-2; D tentatively reads TRBD1 or TRBD2 (6 bases each). Germline V gene data show CDR1 as MNHEY and CDR2 as SMNVEV (reference sequence). The CDR3 contains 15 residues. V was pared by 5 bases and J by 3 bases, with 13 bases between. Here the CDR3 reads CASSPGAWDTGELFF. CDR3 DNA sequence: TGTGCCAGCAGTCCGGGGGCTTGGGACACCGGGGAGCTGTTTTTT.

The sample holds a few counts of this clone. This chain joins TRBV9 and TRBJ1-1; TRBD1 might be the D (5 bases). Germline assignment: CDR1 SGDLS and CDR2 YYNGEE. V was pared by 0 bases and J by 2 bases, with 11 bases between. The CDR3 runs 15 residues. In DNA form, the CDR3 reads TGTGCCAGCAGCGTAGTTAGCCAGGGTAACACTGAAGCTTTCTTT. Its protein product is CASSVVSQGNTEAFF.

The CDR3 loop reads CSVAVRRGGYNEQFF. In nucleotides, the CDR3 is TGCAGCGTCGCCGTTAGGCGGGGGGGTTACAATGAGCAGTTCTTC. J is TRBJ2-1 and V is TRBV29-1; 9 bases agree with TRBD2. Trimming at V came to 6 bases and at J to 4 bases, leaving 10 bases not matched to a gene. The germline CDR1 and CDR2 sequences are SQVTM and ANQGSEA. The length of the CDR3 is 15 residues.

CDR3 in amino acids: CASTLAQSRANVLTF. The CDR3, as DNA: TGTGCCAGCACGCTCGCACAAAGTCGGGCCAACGTCCTGACTTTC. The chain recombines TRBV5-5 with TRBJ2-6; D call uncertain. This CDR3 has 15 residues. Germline V lookup: CDR1 SGHKS, CDR2 YYEKEE (reference sequence). Trimming removed 6 bases at V and 5 bases at J, with 15 bases between.

The J gene is TRBJ2-7, the V gene TRBV6-1, with D possibly being TRBD2 (5 bases). CDR1 MNHNS and CDR2 SASEGT come from the germline V gene. This CDR3 is built from 15 residues. The V end lost 2 bases, the J end lost 3 bases, and 14 bases lay between the germline ends. This CDR3 is CASSENYGESYEQYF. CDR3 DNA: TGTGCCAGCAGTGAAAATTATGGGGAGAGCTACGAGCAGTACTTC.

The chain joins TRBV5-8 to TRBJ2-5, with no clear D. The CDR3 runs to 14 residues. The V gene lost 1 base and the J gene lost 1 base, with 8 bases spanning the gap. Germline V gene sequence: CDR1 SGHTS, CDR2 YDEGEE. The CDR3 here is CASSLSEIQETQYF. In DNA, the CDR3 is TGTGCCAGCAGCTTGTCCGAGATCCAAGAGACCCAGTACTTC.

The V and J genes are TRBV28 and TRBJ2-5; 10 nucleotides line up with TRBD1. Germline assignment: CDR1 MDHEN and CDR2 SYDVKM. This CDR3 comprises 16 residues. The trim removed 3 bases at V and 5 bases at J, leaving 9 bases unmatched. The CDR3: CASSFWTGGYRETQYF. As DNA, the CDR3 is TGTGCCAGCAGTTTCTGGACAGGGGGATATAGGGAGACCCAGTACTTC.

This chain links TRBV19 with TRBJ2-7; D not certain. Germline CDR1 reads LNHDA; CDR2 reads SQIVND (reference sequence). The V end lost 1 base, the J end lost 3 bases, and 10 bases lay between the germline ends. This CDR3 region has 14 residues. The CDR3 reads CASSIGTGRYEQYF. The DNA for the CDR3 is TGTGCCAGTAGTATAGGCACGGGTCGCTACGAGCAGTACTTC.

The CDR3 sequence is CASSQSPRPGEGTDTQYF. The CDR3 bases are TGCGCCAGCAGCCAATCCCCCCGACCGGGGGAGGGCACAGATACGCAGTATTTT. The chain recombines TRBV4-1 with TRBJ2-3; TRBD2 is a possible D gene (6 bases). This CDR3 is 18 amino acids long. Germline CDR1 MGHRA, CDR2 YSYEKL. With 2 bases removed from V and 1 base from J, the gap between germline ends came to 19 bases.

The chain uses TRBV10-2 and TRBJ2-5; D tentatively reads TRBD1 or TRBD2 (6 bases each). Deletions cut 6 bases from V and 4 bases from J, with 21 bases between. This CDR3 is built from 16 residues. Germline lookup yields CDR1 WSHSY and CDR2 SAAADI. The CDR3 region has the DNA TGCGCCAGCAGGACACGAGGGGGGCAAACTCCAGAGACCCAGTACTTC. Residues: CASRTRGGQTPETQYF.

The chain links TRBV28 to TRBJ1-5; D unclear. The CDR3 contains 15 residues. Germline V gene data show CDR1 as MDHEN and CDR2 as SYDVKM. Trimming left V 3 bases short and J 6 bases short, with 15 bases between. CDR3 region: CASSLNPLGLQPQHF. Written as DNA, the CDR3 is TGTGCCAGCAGTTTGAACCCCCTAGGGCTTCAGCCCCAGCATTTT.

The sample holds a few counts of this clone. CDR3 sequence (DNA): TGTGCCTGGAGGGGGACAGGGTCTTCACCCCTCCACTTT. As protein: CAWRGTGSSPLHF. This rearrangement joins TRBV30 to TRBJ1-6; TRBD1 matches 9 bases. CDR1 and CDR2 (germline): GTSNPN, SVGIG (reference sequence). This CDR3 has 13 amino acids. Trimming took 3 bases from V and 9 from J; bases not matched to a gene: 3.